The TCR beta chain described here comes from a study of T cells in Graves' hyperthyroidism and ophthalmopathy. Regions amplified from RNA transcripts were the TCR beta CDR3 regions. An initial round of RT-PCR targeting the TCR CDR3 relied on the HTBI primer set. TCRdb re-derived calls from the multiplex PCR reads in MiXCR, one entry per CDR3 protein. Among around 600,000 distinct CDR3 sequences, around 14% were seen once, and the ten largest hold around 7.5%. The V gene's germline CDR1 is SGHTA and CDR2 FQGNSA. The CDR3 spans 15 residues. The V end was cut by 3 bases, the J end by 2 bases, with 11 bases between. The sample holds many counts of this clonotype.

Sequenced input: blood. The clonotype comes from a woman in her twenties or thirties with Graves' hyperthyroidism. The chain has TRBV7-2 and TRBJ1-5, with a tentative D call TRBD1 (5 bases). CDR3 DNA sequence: TGTGCCAGCAGCTTGGGACGAGTGGGCAATCAGCCCCAGCATTTT. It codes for CASSLGRVGNQPQHF.